These 24 T cell receptor beta chains share one sample of origin, sequenced in a study of blood T cell repertoires in COVID-19. Libraries were prepared by immunoSEQ multiplex PCR; TCRdb keeps only in-frame clonotypes and omits some of them. The sample contains fewer than 200,000 clones, roughly 88% of which appear only once. The sample comprised PBMCs or T cells enriched from blood (not recorded which). The source is a man between 45 and 60 years old who had recovered from COVID-19.

In DNA, the CDR3 is TGCGCCAGCACGGCTAGCGGGGCCTACAATGAGCAGTTCTTC. It encodes CASTASGAYNEQFF. J is TRBJ2-1 and V is TRBV5-1; 9 bases line up with TRBD2. The V segment lost 6 bases and the J segment 2 bases; nucleotides outside the gene matches: 3. Per the germline V gene, CDR1 is SGHRS and CDR2 is YFSETQ. The CDR3 covers 14 residues. Drawing the rest from reference TRBV5-1 and TRBJ2-1, the complete variable domain is KAGVTQTPRYLIKTRGQQVTLSCSPISGHRSVSWYQQTPGQGLQFLFEYFSETQRNKGNFPGRFSGRQFSNSRSEMNVSTLELGDSALYLCASTASGAYNEQFFGPGTRLTVL.

The chain uses TRBV6-5 and TRBJ2-1; 11 bases map to TRBD2. The CDR3 is 16 amino acids. The ends lost 2 bases at V and 8 bases at J; junction bases unmatched: 8. Germline-derived CDR1 and CDR2 are MNHEY and SVGAGI. The CDR3 sequence is CASSYAVGLAAHEQFF. CDR3 bases: TGTGCCAGCAGTTACGCCGTGGGACTAGCGGCCCATGAGCAGTTCTTC.

The chain links TRBV14 to TRBJ1-3; TRBD1 is a possible D gene (5 bases). The CDR3 has 18 amino acids. V was cut by 2 bases and J by 1 base, with 18 bases left in between. Looked up from germline, CDR1 is SGHDN and CDR2 is FVKESK. This CDR3 reads CASSQHGRRGYSGNTIYF. CDR3 DNA: TGTGCCAGCAGCCAACATGGACGTCGGGGGTATTCTGGAAACACCATATATTTT.

The rearrangement uses TRBV25-1 and TRBJ2-1; 11 positions match TRBD1. V lost 3 bases, J lost 8 bases, and 6 bases stayed unmatched. This CDR3 contains 15 residues. Germline values: CDR1 MGHDK, CDR2 SYGVNS. The CDR3 sequence is CASSDGQGAYDEQFF. CDR3 bases: TGTGCCAGCAGTGATGGACAGGGGGCTTATGATGAGCAGTTCTTC.

This clone was seen just once. This chain connects TRBV9 to TRBJ1-5; D ambiguous. Germline CDR1 is SGDLS and CDR2 is YYNGEE. V was trimmed by 0 bases and J by 0 bases, leaving 4 bases between them. This CDR3 is built from 14 residues. This chain's CDR3 is CASSVDHSNQPQHF. DNA of the CDR3: TGTGCCAGCAGCGTAGATCATAGCAATCAGCCCCAGCATTTT. Supplemented by reference TRBV9 and TRBJ1-5, the full variable domain reads DSGVTQTPKHLITATGQRVTLRCSPRSGDLSVYWYQQSLDQGLQFLIQYYNGEERAKGNILERFSAQQFPDLHSELNLSSLELGDSALYFCASSVDHSNQPQHFGDGTRLSIL.

The chain is built from TRBV11-2 and TRBJ2-7; D gene uncertain. Germline-derived CDR1 and CDR2 are SGHAT and FQNNGV. The V gene lost 0 bases and the J gene lost 2 bases, with 11 bases spanning the gap. The CDR3 contains 15 residues. The CDR3 region is CASSLDASFPYEQYF. CDR3 nucleotide sequence: TGTGCCAGCAGCTTAGACGCGTCATTCCCCTACGAGCAGTACTTC.

The V and J genes are TRBV29-1 and TRBJ2-7, with D maybe TRBD1 (6 bases). This CDR3 region has 14 residues. V was clipped by 5 bases and J by 2 bases, with 16 bases between them. Germline CDR1 is SQVTM and CDR2 is ANQGSEA. CDR3 in DNA: TGCAGCGTTCTTCATAGGGACAAAGCCTACGAGCAGTACTTC. Translated, it gives CSVLHRDKAYEQYF.

This rearrangement joins TRBV11-2 to TRBJ2-1; a weak D match, TRBD1 (5 bases). Germline V gives CDR1 SGHAT, CDR2 FQNNGV. V was pared by 1 base and J by 7 bases, with 11 bases between. The CDR3 contains 14 residues. The CDR3 DNA reads TGTGCCAGCAGCTTAGCCAGGGTGGGGAATGAGCAGTTCTTC. Translated: CASSLARVGNEQFF.

The genes are TRBV27 and TRBJ1-6; D call uncertain. Per germline, CDR1 MNHEY and CDR2 SMNVEV (reference sequence). The CDR3 is 15 residues long. V gave up 8 bases and J gave up 2 bases, with 13 bases separating them. DNA for the CDR3: TGTGCCAGCCGCCCCGGGGATCCCTATAATTCACCCCTCCACTTT. Its translation: CASRPGDPYNSPLHF.

This chain connects TRBV19 to TRBJ2-7; possible D gene TRBD2, 6 bases. This CDR3 has 11 residues. The germline V gene encodes CDR1 LNHDA and CDR2 SQIVND (reference sequence). The V and J ends lost 8 bases and 7 bases respectively, with 12 bases between them. CDR3 DNA: TGTGCCAGTCGTTCAGGAGGGGAGCAGTACTTC. Translating gives CASRSGGEQYF.

The CDR3 loop is CASRRQGHYGYTF. Written as DNA, the CDR3 is TGTGCCAGCAGAAGACAGGGCCACTATGGCTACACCTTC. The gene calls are TRBV28 and TRBJ1-2, with 7 nucleotides matching TRBD1. The germline V gene encodes CDR1 MDHEN and CDR2 SYDVKM. V lost 6 bases to trimming and J lost 3 bases; unmatched junction nucleotides: 4. The CDR3 runs to 13 residues.

This CDR3 is CASSRTTGIQAFF. In nucleotides, the CDR3 is TGTGCCAGCAGCCGTACCACAGGAATACAAGCTTTCTTT. This rearrangement joins TRBV6-2 or TRBV6-3 to TRBJ1-1, with D perhaps TRBD1 (5 bases). The CDR3 runs 13 residues. Germline CDR1 and CDR2: MNHEY and SVGEGT. V was clipped by 6 bases and J by 9 bases, with 17 bases between them.

The rearrangement uses TRBV10-2 and TRBJ1-6; no definite D call. The germline V gene has CDR1 WSHSY and CDR2 SAAADI. V shed 2 bases and J shed 7 bases, with 9 bases lying between them. This CDR3 contains 14 residues. CDR3: CASSEGRENSPLHF. The CDR3 DNA is TGCGCCAGCAGTGAGGGACGGGAAAATTCACCCCTCCACTTT.

This rearrangement joins TRBV12-3 or TRBV12-4 to TRBJ1-2, with D unresolved. CDR3 size: 13 residues. V lost 6 bases and J 0 bases, leaving 8 bases between the germline ends. CDR3 DNA: TGTGCCAGCAGGGCCTCAGCTAACTATGGCTACACCTTC. Translation: CASRASANYGYTF.

This clone appeared once. The chain has TRBV7-8 and TRBJ2-2; 8 positions match TRBD1. CDR3 length: 15 amino acids. Germline CDR1 is SGHVS and CDR2 is FQNEAQ. With 6 bases clipped from V and 8 bases from J, the junction kept 11 bases outside the gene matches. The CDR3 is CASRQKQGGSGELFF. CDR3 sequence (DNA): TGTGCCAGCAGACAGAAACAGGGGGGCAGTGGGGAGCTGTTTTTT.

The chain combines TRBV3-1 (or the pseudogene TRBV3-2) with TRBJ2-5; 8 bases are shared with TRBD2. Unmatched junction bases numbered 13, after V lost 0 bases and J lost 1 base. Germline CDR1 is LGHDT and CDR2 is YNNKEL (reference sequence). The CDR3 extends over 19 amino acids. The CDR3 region is CASSQDPGFQRGIQETQYF. The CDR3 region has the DNA TGTGCCAGCAGCCAAGACCCTGGCTTTCAGCGGGGGATCCAAGAGACCCAGTACTTC.

The V call is TRBV10-3, the J call TRBJ2-3, with D perhaps TRBD1 (5 bases). The ends were cut back, 6 bases at V and 0 bases at J, with 13 bases in the middle. This CDR3 region has 15 residues. Germline lookup yields CDR1 ENHRY and CDR2 SYGVKD. Here the CDR3 reads CAIRGNGQSTDTQYF. In DNA form, the CDR3 reads TGTGCCATCAGGGGAAATGGACAAAGCACAGATACGCAGTATTTT.

This sequence joins TRBV7-2 and TRBJ2-2; tentatively, D is TRBD2 (7 bases). V gave up 6 bases and J gave up 0 bases, with 14 bases separating them. CDR3 size: 16 residues. Germline V gene data show CDR1 as SGHTA and CDR2 as FQGNSA. The CDR3 spells CASRRGGNANTGELFF. CDR3 coding DNA: TGTGCCAGCAGACGCGGGGGCAACGCGAACACCGGGGAGCTGTTTTTT.

V is TRBV4-2 and J is TRBJ1-4, with a weak D call TRBD1 (6 bases). The germline CDR1 and CDR2 sequences are LGHNA and YNFKEQ. The CDR3 contains 16 residues. V was cut by 5 bases and J by 2 bases, with 15 bases left in between. The CDR3 sequence is CASSTQSGQTNEKLFF. CDR3 sequence (DNA): TGTGCCAGCAGCACACAATCCGGACAGACTAATGAAAAACTGTTTTTT.

The chain links TRBV24-1 to TRBJ2-2, with D perhaps TRBD1 (6 bases). The length of the CDR3 is 16 residues. The V gene lost 2 bases and the J gene lost 2 bases, with 11 bases spanning the gap. Germline loops: CDR1 KGHDR, CDR2 SFDVKD. As DNA, the CDR3 is TGTGCCACCAGTGATTCCCGACAGGCCAACACCGGGGAGCTGTTTTTT. Amino acid sequence: CATSDSRQANTGELFF.

J is TRBJ2-1 and V is TRBV7-3; 12 bases line up with TRBD2. From germline, CDR1 is SGHTA and CDR2 FQGTGA. The CDR3 is made up of 15 amino acids. The trim removed 5 bases at V and 4 bases at J, leaving 3 bases unmatched. As DNA, the CDR3 is TGTGCCAGCAGCAAGGGACTAGCGGGTTACAATGAGCAGTTCTTC. Amino acid sequence: CASSKGLAGYNEQFF.

This clone was counted a single time. This chain joins TRBV3-1 (or the pseudogene TRBV3-2) and TRBJ1-5, with D unresolved. The CDR3 runs 12 residues. Trimming took off 1 base at V and 5 bases at J, with 3 bases between the two ends. Germline-derived CDR1 and CDR2 are LGHDT and YNNKEL (reference sequence). The CDR3 DNA reads TGTGCCAGCAGCCAAGGAGATCAGCCCCAGCATTTT. Translation: CASSQGDQPQHF.

V gene TRBV2 combines with J gene TRBJ1-2, with 9 positions matching TRBD1. Germline trimming cut 6 bases from V and 4 bases from J; bases unmatched to any gene: 0. Germline lookup yields CDR1 SNHLY and CDR2 FYNNEI. This CDR3 has 12 amino acids. The CDR3 spells CASRDRGYGYTF. DNA of the CDR3: TGTGCCAGCAGGGACAGGGGCTATGGCTACACCTTC.

The chain employs TRBV11-1 and TRBJ2-7; D is unclear. V gave up 3 bases and J gave up 4 bases, with 7 bases separating them. This CDR3 has 12 residues. In germline, CDR1 is SGHAT, CDR2 FQDESV (reference sequence). CDR3 sequence (DNA): TGTGCCAGCAGCTTCGGAGATTACGAGCAGTACTTC. Residues: CASSFGDYEQYF.